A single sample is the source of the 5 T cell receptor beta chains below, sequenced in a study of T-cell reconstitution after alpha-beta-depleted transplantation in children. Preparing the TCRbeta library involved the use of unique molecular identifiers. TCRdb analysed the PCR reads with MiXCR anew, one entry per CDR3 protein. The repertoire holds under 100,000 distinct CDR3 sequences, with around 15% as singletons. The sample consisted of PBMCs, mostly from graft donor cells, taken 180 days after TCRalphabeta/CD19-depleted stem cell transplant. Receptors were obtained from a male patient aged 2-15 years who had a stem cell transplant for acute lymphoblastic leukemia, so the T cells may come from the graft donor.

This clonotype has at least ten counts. This chain's CDR3 is CASSPGTGELFF. DNA of the CDR3: TGTGCCAGCTCACCAGGCACCGGGGAGCTGTTTTTT. The chain recombines TRBV18 with TRBJ2-2; no clear D gene. V gave up 2 bases and J gave up 4 bases, with 2 bases separating them. In germline, CDR1 is KGHSH, CDR2 LQKENI. The CDR3 consists of 12 residues.

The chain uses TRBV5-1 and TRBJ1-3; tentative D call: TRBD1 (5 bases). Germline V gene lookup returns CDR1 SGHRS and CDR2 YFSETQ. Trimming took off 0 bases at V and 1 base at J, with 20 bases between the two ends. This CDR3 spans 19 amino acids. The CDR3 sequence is CASSLEWPTGEGSGNTIYF. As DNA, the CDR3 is TGCGCCAGCAGCTTGGAATGGCCCACAGGAGAAGGATCTGGAAACACCATATATTTT. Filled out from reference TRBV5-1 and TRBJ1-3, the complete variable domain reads KAGVTQTPRYLIKTRGQQVTLSCSPISGHRSVSWYQQTPGQGLQFLFEYFSETQRNKGNFPGRFSGRQFSNSRSEMNVSTLELGDSALYLCASSLEWPTGEGSGNTIYFGEGSWLTVV.

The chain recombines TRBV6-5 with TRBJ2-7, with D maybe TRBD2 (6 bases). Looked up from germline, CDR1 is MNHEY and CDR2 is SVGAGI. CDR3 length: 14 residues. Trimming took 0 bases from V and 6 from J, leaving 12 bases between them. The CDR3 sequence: CASSYSGRGGEQYF. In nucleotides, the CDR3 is TGTGCCAGCAGTTACTCTGGAAGGGGAGGCGAGCAGTACTTC.

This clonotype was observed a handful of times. The CDR3 is CASSTRRGEKTTYGYTF. The CDR3 bases are TGTGCCAGCAGCACCCGTCGGGGCGAGAAAACCACTTATGGCTACACCTTC. This chain links TRBV6-2 or TRBV6-3 with TRBJ1-2, with D maybe TRBD1 (5 bases). This CDR3 has 17 amino acids. Looked up from germline, CDR1 is MNHEY and CDR2 is SVGEGT. V was trimmed by 6 bases and J by 5 bases, leaving 25 bases between them.

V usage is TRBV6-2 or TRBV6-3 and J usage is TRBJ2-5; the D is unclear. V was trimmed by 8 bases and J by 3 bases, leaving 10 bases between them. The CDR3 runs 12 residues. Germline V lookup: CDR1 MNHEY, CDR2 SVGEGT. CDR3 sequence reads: CASSPRKETQYF. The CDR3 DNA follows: TGTGCCAGCTCACCTAGGAAAGAGACCCAGTACTTC.